These 19 T cell receptor beta chains were all obtained from the same sample, sequenced in a study of CD8 T cells in ankylosing spondylitis. TCRdb passed the 5' RACE reads through MiXCR, listing each CDR3 protein once. The sample has 30,000 to 40,000 distinct CDR3 sequences, roughly 7.9% seen once. The specimen was blood, either unsorted or a sorted T cell fraction (not recorded which). These receptors were collected from a male donor with ankylosing spondylitis or in good health (not recorded which).

This clonotype has a count of ten or more. The V gene is TRBV5-1, the J gene TRBJ1-1, with a weak D call TRBD1 (6 bases). This CDR3 contains 11 residues. Trimming shortened V by 6 bases and J by 6 bases, and 9 bases separated the two germline ends. The V gene's germline CDR1 is SGHRS and CDR2 YFSETQ. The CDR3 nucleotides read TGCGCCAGCACACAGGGTGCTGAAGCTTTCTTT. Its translation: CASTQGAEAFF.

At least ten counts were recorded for this clonotype. V is TRBV29-1 and J is TRBJ2-5; the D call may be TRBD1 or TRBD2 (5 bases each). The CDR3 has 13 amino acids. V was clipped by 5 bases and J by 5 bases, with 15 bases between them. CDR1 and CDR2 (germline): SQVTM, ANQGSEA. The DNA for the CDR3 is TGCAGCGTTTCCGGGGCAAATCGGGAGACCCAGTACTTC. Translation gives CSVSGANRETQYF.

There are many counts of this clonotype. The chain has TRBV15 and TRBJ2-7; D perhaps matches TRBD1 (6 bases). In germline, CDR1 is LNHNV, CDR2 YYDKDF (reference sequence). V lost 3 bases to trimming and J lost 6 bases, with 12 bases between them. This CDR3 has 13 amino acids. The CDR3: CATSSHRDLEQYF. Here the CDR3 DNA reads TGTGCCACCAGCAGTCACAGGGATCTCGAGCAGTACTTC.

The chain has TRBV29-1 and TRBJ2-7, with 8 bases identical to TRBD1. The CDR3 has 14 amino acids. Trimming removed 5 bases from V and 0 bases from J; junction bases left unmatched: 6. Germline V lookup: CDR1 SQVTM, CDR2 ANQGSEA. Written as DNA, the CDR3 is TGCAGCGTTTTTGGGACAGGAGACTCCTACGAGCAGTACTTC. Translating gives CSVFGTGDSYEQYF.

In its sample, this clonotype was seen many times. This chain connects TRBV9 to TRBJ1-1, with D perhaps TRBD1 (6 bases). Germline V gives CDR1 SGDLS, CDR2 YYNGEE. The CDR3 has 13 residues. Trimming removed 0 bases from V and 3 bases from J, with 6 bases in between. The CDR3: CASSVGGHTEAFF. CDR3 DNA: TGTGCCAGCAGCGTAGGGGGGCACACTGAAGCTTTCTTT.

This clonotype was seen repeatedly, ten times or more. One junction end disagrees with the germline gene, perhaps due to a read error. The J gene is TRBJ2-1, the V gene TRBV20-1, with D possibly being TRBD1 (5 bases). The CDR3 consists of 15 residues. Germline loops: CDR1 DFQATT, CDR2 SNEGSKA (reference sequence). CDR3 in amino acids: CCARNPGRVSNEQFF. The CDR3 DNA sequence: TGCTGTGCTAGAAATCCCGGCAGGGTAAGCAATGAGCAGTTCTTC.

This chain links TRBV14 with TRBJ2-1, with TRBD1 identical over 8 bases. The germline V gene encodes CDR1 SGHDN and CDR2 FVKESK. Losses at the gene ends were 5 bases for V and 0 bases for J; bases not matched to a gene: 12. The CDR3 spans 18 residues. This CDR3 reads CASSFGQGASSSYNEQFF. In DNA form, the CDR3 reads TGTGCCAGCAGCTTCGGGCAGGGGGCATCGAGCTCCTACAATGAGCAGTTCTTC.

This clonotype was seen ten or more times. The chain links TRBV27 to TRBJ2-1, with 9 bases that match TRBD2. The V and J ends lost 3 bases and 5 bases, in that order; junction bases with no gene match: 5. The length of the CDR3 is 15 residues. In germline, CDR1 is MNHEY, CDR2 SMNVEV (reference sequence). The CDR3 sequence is CASSLTTSGNNEQFF. The CDR3, as DNA: TGTGCCAGCAGTTTGACGACTAGCGGAAACAATGAGCAGTTCTTC.

Many counts were recorded for this clonotype. The chain joins TRBV24-1 to TRBJ2-1, with 7 bases fitting TRBD2. With 2 bases clipped from V and 4 bases from J, the junction kept 4 bases outside the gene matches. This CDR3 has 15 residues. Germline CDR1 reads KGHDR; CDR2 reads SFDVKD. The CDR3 nucleotides read TGTGCCACCAGTGATTCAGGACTAGTTTACAATGAGCAGTTCTTC. Protein product: CATSDSGLVYNEQFF.

This clonotype has a handful of counts. One end of the junction fails to match germline, which may point to a read error. V gene TRBV12-3 or TRBV12-4 combines with J gene TRBJ2-3; 9 bases align to TRBD2. The CDR3 totals 19 residues. The chain's CDR3 is CASCLERGRAPVGTDTQYF. The CDR3, as DNA: TGTGCCAGCTGTTTAGAGCGCGGGAGGGCCCCTGTCGGAACAGATACGCAGTATTTT.

Judged by abundance, this clonotype is medium-sized. V and J are TRBV6-6 and TRBJ2-1; unclear D gene. The CDR3 consists of 13 residues. Germline assignment: CDR1 MNHNY and CDR2 SVGAGI (reference sequence). The V end was cut by 2 bases, the J end by 9 bases, with 11 bases between. CDR3 sequence: CASSYAALGEQFF. The CDR3 DNA sequence: TGTGCCAGCAGTTACGCTGCCTTGGGTGAGCAGTTCTTC.

This clonotype was counted ten times or more. The V and J genes are TRBV12-3 or TRBV12-4 and TRBJ1-2, with a weak D call TRBD1 (6 bases). This CDR3 contains 14 residues. V gave up 2 bases and J gave up 8 bases, with 15 bases separating them. Written as DNA, the CDR3 is TGTGCCAGCAGTTTACGGGGGGCGGCGGGAGGCTACACCTTC. Protein product: CASSLRGAAGGYTF.

This clonotype was detected many times. The gene calls are TRBV9 and TRBJ2-1, with a tentative D call TRBD2 (6 bases). Trimming stripped 5 bases from V and 8 bases from J, with 23 bases between. CDR3 length: 16 amino acids. The germline V gene encodes CDR1 SGDLS and CDR2 YYNGEE. In DNA form, the CDR3 reads TGTGCCAGCAGTCAAAACCGACTAGGAGGAGGTGATGAGCAGTTCTTC. Encoded protein: CASSQNRLGGGDEQFF. Together with reference TRBV9 and TRBJ2-1, the CDR3 gives the full variable domain: DSGVTQTPKHLITATGQRVTLRCSPRSGDLSVYWYQQSLDQGLQFLIQYYNGEERAKGNILERFSAQQFPDLHSELNLSSLELGDSALYFCASSQNRLGGGDEQFFGPGTRLTVL.

There are many counts of this clonotype. The V and J genes are TRBV3-1 and TRBJ2-7, with a weak D call TRBD2 (5 bases). The CDR3 runs to 14 residues. CDR1 and CDR2 from the germline V gene are LGHDT and YNNKEL (reference sequence). Trimming pared 2 bases from V and 9 bases from J, leaving 17 bases between. The CDR3 DNA is TGTGCCAGCAGCCAAAGTTGGGGTTCGGGGTTGCAGTACTTC. Translated, it gives CASSQSWGSGLQYF.

This clonotype was found many times. The chain employs TRBV20-1 and TRBJ1-2; 9 bases map to TRBD1. This CDR3 is 14 amino acids long. The V gene end was trimmed by 1 base and the J gene end by 1 base; junction bases not matched to a gene: 1. CDR1 is DFQATT and CDR2 is SNEGSKA in the germline V gene (reference sequence). The CDR3, as DNA: TGCAGTGCTAGAGGGACAGGGGTTAACTATGGCTACACCTTC. This encodes CSARGTGVNYGYTF.

This clonotype came up many times. The CDR3 region has the DNA TGTGCCAGCAGCTCGCCGGACAGGGCAAATCAGCCCCAGCATTTT. Its translation: CASSSPDRANQPQHF. This sequence joins TRBV6-1 and TRBJ1-5, with 8 nucleotides matching TRBD1. Trimming cost V 6 bases and J 4 bases; bases outside gene matches: 8. Germline CDR1 reads MNHNS; CDR2 reads SASEGT. The CDR3 contains 15 residues.

The chain employs TRBV5-6 and TRBJ2-1; 12 bases match TRBD2. The CDR3 is made up of 14 amino acids. From germline, CDR1 is SGHDT and CDR2 YYEEEE. After removal of 0 bases from V and 9 bases from J, the junction contained 1 base not matched to a gene. The CDR3 is CASSLGLAGAEQFF. The DNA for the CDR3 is TGTGCCAGCAGCTTGGGACTAGCGGGAGCTGAGCAGTTCTTC.

This clonotype has a count of ten or more. The chain employs TRBV29-1 and TRBJ2-2; 11 bases are a match to TRBD2. This CDR3 spans 15 amino acids. Germline CDR1 SQVTM, CDR2 ANQGSEA. The trim removed 4 bases at V and 1 base at J, leaving 2 bases unmatched. CDR3 residues: CSVATSGVNTGELFF. CDR3 sequence (DNA): TGCAGCGTTGCGACTAGCGGGGTGAACACCGGGGAGCTGTTTTTT.

This clonotype was observed many times. The genes are TRBV5-1 and TRBJ2-1, with 10 bases that match TRBD1. Trimming at V came to 1 base and at J to 9 bases, leaving 7 bases not matched to a gene. CDR1 SGHRS and CDR2 YFSETQ come from the germline V gene. This CDR3 has 15 amino acids. As DNA, the CDR3 is TGCGCCAGCAGCTTGCGTGTGACAGGGGGCACTGAGCAGTTCTTC. Its protein is CASSLRVTGGTEQFF.